The 25 T cell receptor beta chains in this list originate from one sample, sequenced in a study of shared clonotypes between healthy human individuals. The table came from immunoSEQ multiplex PCR; TCRdb's copy has only in-frame clones and leaves some out. The table lists over a million clones, around 74% of them singletons. The specimen sequenced was memory CD4+ T cells sorted from blood. The subset denotes: CD45RA-negative fraction. The receptor set was obtained from a young man in good health.

The genes are TRBV11-3 and TRBJ2-1; possible D gene TRBD2, 6 bases. CDR3 length: 15 amino acids. The V end lost 2 bases, the J end lost 10 bases, and 18 bases lay between the germline ends. Germline V gives CDR1 SGHNT, CDR2 YENEEA. In nucleotides, the CDR3 is TGTGCCAGCAGCTTACGGACGGAGGGTACAATCGAGCAGTTCTTC. It is translated as CASSLRTEGTIEQFF.

The chain links TRBV13 to TRBJ2-7; tentatively, D is TRBD1 or TRBD2 (5 bases each). Germline CDR1 is PRHDT and CDR2 is FYEKMQ (reference sequence). This CDR3 region has 14 residues. Trimming pared 7 bases from V and 1 base from J, leaving 14 bases between. The CDR3 DNA follows: TGTGCCAGCAAACGCCGGGGCGGATCCTACGAGCAGTACTTC. This codes for CASKRRGGSYEQYF.

This clone was detected a few times. The same CDR3 arises from other DNA sequences in this sample as well. The V and J genes are TRBV5-4 and TRBJ2-7; the match to TRBD1 covers 9 bases. The germline CDR1 and CDR2 sequences are SGHNT and YYREEE (reference sequence). The ends lost 1 base at V and 4 bases at J; junction bases unmatched: 3. The CDR3 has 14 residues. CDR3 sequence (DNA): TGTGCCAGCAGCTTGCCGGGACAGGGATACGAGCAGTACTTC. It yields the protein CASSLPGQGYEQYF.

The chain uses TRBV10-1 and TRBJ2-3, with unresolved D. This CDR3 is 13 amino acids long. V lost 4 bases and J lost 5, with 10 bases in between. The V gene's germline CDR1 is WNHNN and CDR2 SYGVQD (reference sequence). The DNA of the CDR3 is TGCGCCAGCAGTGCCAGGACGGGAGATACGCAGTATTTT. The encoded protein is CASSARTGDTQYF.

This rearrangement joins TRBV5-1 to TRBJ2-4; maybe TRBD1 (5 bases). With 0 bases removed from V and 6 bases from J, the gap between germline ends came to 19 bases. CDR3 length equals 17 residues. Per germline, CDR1 SGHRS and CDR2 YFSETQ. The CDR3 nucleotides read TGCGCCAGCAGCTTGGGCCTGTCGACAGAGAATTCAAACATTCAGTACTTC. Translation gives CASSLGLSTENSNIQYF.

This chain joins TRBV18 and TRBJ1-6; tentative D call: TRBD1 (5 bases). Trimming shortened V by 3 bases and J by 8 bases, and 17 bases separated the two germline ends. Per the germline V gene, CDR1 is KGHSH and CDR2 is LQKENI. This CDR3 comprises 16 residues. The CDR3 DNA follows: TGTGCCAGCTCACCTCTACATGGGGGGGAGTATTCACCCCTCCACTTT. It codes for CASSPLHGGEYSPLHF.

This chain uses TRBV7-2 with TRBJ1-2; D is perhaps TRBD1 (5 bases). Per germline, CDR1 SGHTA and CDR2 FQGNSA. Trimming shortened V by 7 bases and J by 8 bases, and 23 bases separated the two germline ends. This CDR3 contains 15 residues. CDR3 DNA: TGTGCCAGCAATCTTGAGGGGAGGCAGTCGGGCGGCTACACCTTC. Amino acids: CASNLEGRQSGGYTF. The variable domain in full, completed from reference TRBV7-2 and TRBJ1-2, reads GAGVSQSPSNKVTEKGKDVELRCDPISGHTALYWYRQSLGQGLEFLIYFQGNSAPDKSGLPSDRFSAERTGGSVSTLTIQRTQQEDSAVYLCASNLEGRQSGGYTFGSGTRLTVV.

The V gene is TRBV10-3, the J gene TRBJ2-3; TRBD1 matches at 9 bases. The CDR3 is 13 amino acids. The V gene's germline CDR1 is ENHRY and CDR2 SYGVKD. J lost 4 bases, V lost 8 bases, and 4 bases had no gene match. CDR3 DNA: TGTGCCATCGGGACAGGGTCCCCAGATACGCAGTATTTT. Translated, it gives CAIGTGSPDTQYF.

The genes are TRBV25-1 and TRBJ1-4; unclear D gene. Trimming pared 3 bases from V and 1 base from J, leaving 6 bases between. Per germline, CDR1 MGHDK and CDR2 SYGVNS. The CDR3 sequence is 14 residues long. DNA for the CDR3: TGTGCCAGCAGTGACCACGGAACTAATGAAAAACTGTTTTTT. This translates into CASSDHGTNEKLFF.

This chain joins TRBV6-1 and TRBJ1-2; D is perhaps TRBD1 (5 bases). CDR1 MNHNS and CDR2 SASEGT come from the germline V gene. This CDR3 comprises 17 residues. The V end was cut by 2 bases, the J end by 14 bases, with 30 bases between. CDR3 loop: CASSENWVWGTSQGRTF. CDR3 sequence (DNA): TGTGCCAGCAGTGAAAATTGGGTCTGGGGCACTTCCCAGGGAAGAACCTTC.

The chain couples TRBV9 to TRBJ1-1; D may be TRBD1 (5 bases). The CDR3 runs to 15 residues. Per germline, CDR1 SGDLS and CDR2 YYNGEE. Trimming removed 3 bases from V and 3 bases from J, with 15 bases in between. In nucleotides, the CDR3 is TGTGCCAGCAGCGAGATTAGGGCGGGGGACACTGAAGCTTTCTTT. Protein sequence: CASSEIRAGDTEAFF.

This clone was counted a few times. Within the sample, other DNA sequences also encode this same CDR3. V and J are TRBV9 and TRBJ2-7; the match to TRBD2 covers 10 bases. The J segment lost 0 bases and the V segment lost 3 bases, leaving 3 bases of the junction unmatched. Germline lookup yields CDR1 SGDLS and CDR2 YYNGEE. The CDR3 is made up of 15 amino acids. CDR3 amino acids: CASSGGLAASYEQYF. The CDR3 DNA reads TGTGCCAGCAGCGGCGGACTAGCGGCCTCCTACGAGCAGTACTTC.

This chain links TRBV5-4 with TRBJ2-7; TRBD1 is a possible D gene (6 bases). V shed 5 bases and J shed 2 bases, with 14 bases lying between them. The CDR3 consists of 14 residues. In germline, CDR1 is SGHNT, CDR2 YYREEE (reference sequence). CDR3 bases: TGTGCCAGCAGATGGGACATCTCCGCCTACGAGCAGTACTTC. Translation: CASRWDISAYEQYF.

The V call is TRBV7-2, the J call TRBJ2-2, with D perhaps TRBD1 (5 bases). The ends were cut back, 4 bases at V and 5 bases at J, with 11 bases in the middle. The CDR3 contains 14 residues. CDR1 is SGHTA, CDR2 FQGNSA, per germline. The CDR3 bases are TGTGCCAGCAGCTCTAGACAGATTACCGGGGAGCTGTTTTTT. Translated: CASSSRQITGELFF.

The chain uses TRBV12-5 and TRBJ1-2, with D perhaps TRBD1 (6 bases). V lost 2 bases to trimming and J lost 4 bases, with 8 bases between them. This CDR3 has 13 residues. Germline CDR1 LGHNT, CDR2 FRNRAP. Written as DNA, the CDR3 is TGTGCTAGTGGTTTGACAGGGATCTATGGCTACACCTTC. Its translation: CASGLTGIYGYTF.

This rearrangement joins TRBV5-1 to TRBJ2-3, with D tentatively TRBD2 (6 bases). CDR3 length equals 14 residues. Looked up from germline, CDR1 is SGHRS and CDR2 is YFSETQ. Trimming cost V 3 bases and J 3 bases, with 11 bases left between them. The CDR3 DNA reads TGCGCCAGCAGCTCGGGGGAGGTTACAGATACGCAGTATTTT. It is translated as CASSSGEVTDTQYF.

The chain combines TRBV27 with TRBJ2-2, with D uncertain. The CDR3 is 12 amino acids. Germline loops: CDR1 MNHEY, CDR2 SMNVEV (reference sequence). Deletions cut 1 base from V and 5 bases from J, with 2 bases between. The CDR3 bases are TGTGCCAGCAGTTTATGGACCGGGGAGCTGTTTTTT. It is translated as CASSLWTGELFF.

This chain joins TRBV2 and TRBJ2-2, with D possibly being TRBD1 or TRBD2 (7 bases each). This CDR3 has 14 residues. Germline V gene lookup returns CDR1 SNHLY and CDR2 FYNNEI. V was cut by 11 bases and J by 2 bases, with 15 bases left in between. CDR3 DNA: TGTGCCGTCGACAGGGAGGGTAACACCGGGGAGCTGTTTTTT. Its protein product is CAVDREGNTGELFF.

The rearrangement uses TRBV7-2 and TRBJ2-7; 8 bases agree with TRBD1. V trimming: 5 bases; J trimming: 3 bases; junction bases outside the gene matches: 6. CDR1 is SGHTA and CDR2 is FQGNSA in the germline V gene. The CDR3 has 14 residues. The CDR3 sequence is CASSPGQANYEQYF. The CDR3 DNA is TGTGCCAGCAGCCCGGGACAGGCAAACTACGAGCAGTACTTC.

This chain links TRBV7-2 with TRBJ2-7; D is ambiguous. This CDR3 contains 14 residues. Trimming cost V 5 bases and J 6 bases, with 17 bases left between them. From germline, CDR1 is SGHTA and CDR2 FQGNSA. CDR3 in amino acids: CASSTLGNGGEQYF. The CDR3 DNA follows: TGTGCCAGCAGCACTCTAGGGAACGGCGGCGAGCAGTACTTC.

The chain combines TRBV4-1 with TRBJ2-1, with 13 bases aligning to TRBD2. Germline loops: CDR1 MGHRA, CDR2 YSYEKL. Trimming took 4 bases from V and 9 from J; bases not matched to a gene: 15. CDR3 length: 18 residues. The CDR3 region has the DNA TGCGCCAGCAGCCGAGAGGACACTAGCGGGGGGGCCCGAGGTGAGCAGTTCTTC. Translated: CASSREDTSGGARGEQFF.

The J gene is TRBJ2-1, the V gene TRBV30; TRBD1 is a possible D gene (5 bases). The CDR3 covers 12 residues. CDR1 and CDR2 (germline): GTSNPN, SVGIG (reference sequence). V lost 1 base and J 10 bases, leaving 11 bases between the germline ends. CDR3 DNA: TGTGCCTGGAGTGGATCTGGGGCCGAGCAGTTCTTC. It yields the protein CAWSGSGAEQFF.

With respect to this clone: The sample contains more than one DNA sequence encoding this CDR3. The chain uses TRBV5-1 and TRBJ2-7; 8 positions match TRBD1. Trimming took 0 bases from V and 7 from J; bases not matched to a gene: 6. CDR3 size: 14 residues. The germline CDR1 and CDR2 sequences are SGHRS and YFSETQ. The CDR3 DNA follows: TGCGCCAGCAGCTTGGGCCAGGGGGCATCTGAGCAGTACTTC. This encodes CASSLGQGASEQYF.

The chain combines TRBV28 with TRBJ1-4; 10 bases are shared with TRBD1. Germline trimming cut 6 bases from V and 3 bases from J; bases unmatched to any gene: 13. The germline V gene has CDR1 MDHEN and CDR2 SYDVKM. The CDR3 is made up of 18 amino acids. This chain's CDR3 is CASRRPGTGVNANEKLFF. In DNA, the CDR3 is TGTGCCAGCAGGCGCCCCGGGACAGGGGTAAATGCTAATGAAAAACTGTTTTTT.

The chain uses TRBV19 and TRBJ2-7; 7 positions match TRBD1. The CDR3 covers 15 residues. CDR1 and CDR2 from the germline V gene are LNHDA and SQIVND (reference sequence). Trimming took 5 bases from V and 0 from J; bases not matched to a gene: 7. Written as DNA, the CDR3 is TGTGCCAGTAGTCGCGTGACAGGGACCTCCTACGAGCAGTACTTC. As protein: CASSRVTGTSYEQYF.